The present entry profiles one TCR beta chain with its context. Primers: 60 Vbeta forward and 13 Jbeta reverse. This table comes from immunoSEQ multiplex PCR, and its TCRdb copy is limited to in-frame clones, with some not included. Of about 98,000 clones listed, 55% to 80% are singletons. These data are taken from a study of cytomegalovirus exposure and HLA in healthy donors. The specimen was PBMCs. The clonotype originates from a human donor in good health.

CDR3 nucleotides: TGTGCCAGCAGCTCGCCTCATAGCGGGAATCGAGACACCGGGGAGCTGTTTTTT. Protein product: CASSSPHSGNRDTGELFF. This chain uses TRBV11-3 with TRBJ2-2, with 8 bases that match TRBD2. Losses at the gene ends were 4 bases for V and 3 bases for J; bases not matched to a gene: 13. Germline CDR1 SGHNT, CDR2 YENEEA. The CDR3 loop spans 18 amino acids.